This TCR beta chain was sequenced during a study of shared T cell receptors in the human thymus. Trimming took 4 bases from V and 7 from J; bases not matched to a gene: 15. Germline CDR1 is MDHEN and CDR2 is SYDVKM. This CDR3 region has 16 residues. Only in-frame clones appear in the TCRdb table, and some are missing; sequencing was by immunoSEQ multiplex PCR. The repertoire holds roughly 660,000 clones, roughly 88% seen once, with approximately 0.01% in the top ten. A further study also used this sample, focusing on human thymus T cells. This second report adds: Healthy Finnish infants undergoing corrective surgery for congenital heart defects were used as donors. Resections obtained during corrective heart surgery supplied the thymus tissue. Repertoires from thymus and blood appeared to show biased V and J gene usage. Highly overlapping thymic repertoires among unrelated individuals were reported in related research.

The source material was thymocytes. The V gene is TRBV28, the J gene TRBJ2-5; 7 nucleotides match TRBD1. The TCR originated in a boy under three years old with a congenital heart defect. The CDR3: CASSSSPGHPGGTQYF. The CDR3 DNA sequence: TGTGCCAGCAGTTCGAGCCCGGGACATCCAGGGGGGACCCAGTACTTC.